A selection of T cell receptor beta chains follows, all from one sample in a study of shared clonotypes between healthy human individuals. Produced via immunoSEQ multiplex PCR; TCRdb's table is partial and in-frame only. The sample holds millions of clones, 85% to 95% seen once. The sample taken for sequencing was naive CD8+ T cells sorted from blood. Source of these receptors: a man aged 18 to 29 in good health. The CDR3 runs from the conserved cysteine through the conserved F or W. The order of the fields is clone size, J gene, CDR3 length, V gene, D gene, CDR3 protein, CDR3 DNA. A D gene is named only where the DNA matches it firmly. Only some rows state a clone size, as once, few, many or a class for expanded clones.

NA,TRBJ2-2,13,TRBV28,NA,CASSSLESGELFF,TGTGCCAGCAGTAGTCTAGAATCCGGGGAGCTGTTTTTT
NA,TRBJ2-7,14,TRBV27,TRBD2,CASRQAGGTTEQYF,TGTGCCAGCAGACAAGCGGGGGGGACTACCGAGCAGTACTTC
NA,TRBJ2-2,14,TRBV30,NA,CAWSWEQNTGELFF,TGTGCCTGGAGTTGGGAGCAGAACACCGGGGAGCTGTTTTTT
NA,TRBJ2-1,12,TRBV6-5,NA,CASSEWGDEQFF,TGTGCCAGCAGCGAGTGGGGGGATGAGCAGTTCTTC
NA,TRBJ2-5,13,TRBV28,TRBD2,CASSPAGGKTQYF,TGTGCCAGCAGCCCTGCCGGGGGGAAGACCCAGTACTTC
NA,TRBJ2-3,13,TRBV27,NA,CASSFGAGGTQYF,TGTGCCAGCAGTTTTGGGGCCGGCGGTACGCAGTATTTT
once,TRBJ2-7,16,TRBV27,TRBD2,CASSPTSSGVNYEQYF,TGTGCCAGCAGTCCCACCTCTAGCGGGGTAAATTACGAGCAGTACTTC
NA,TRBJ2-3,14,TRBV11-2,NA,CASSQGWVGDTQYF,TGTGCCAGCAGCCAAGGGTGGGTAGGAGATACGCAGTATTTT
NA,TRBJ2-7,14,TRBV18,TRBD2,CASSPGGVGYEQYF,TGTGCCAGCTCACCTGGGGGGGTCGGCTACGAGCAGTACTTC
NA,TRBJ2-7,17,TRBV11-2,NA,CASSLASRPGRSNEQYF,TGTGCCAGCAGCTTAGCATCTAGGCCAGGTCGGTCCAACGAGCAGTACTTC
NA,TRBJ2-3,17,TRBV27,NA,CASSLVPGTVSTDTQYF,TGTGCCAGCAGCCTAGTCCCCGGGACCGTTAGCACAGATACGCAGTATTTT
NA,TRBJ2-2,15,TRBV6-5,NA,CASSYSLGAAGELFF,TGTGCCAGCAGTTACTCTCTGGGGGCGGCCGGGGAGCTGTTTTTT
NA,TRBJ1-2,12,TRBV27,TRBD1,CASREQGIFYTF,TGTGCCAGCAGGGAACAGGGGATCTTCTACACCTTC
NA,TRBJ2-2,19,TRBV11-2,NA,CASSLDSSGTLGHTGELFF,TGTGCCAGCAGCTTAGACAGCTCCGGGACCCTGGGCCACACCGGGGAGCTGTTTTTT
NA,TRBJ2-7,14,TRBV7-6,NA,CASSLLTGTYEQYF,TGTGCCAGCAGCTTGCTTACAGGGACCTACGAGCAGTACTTC
NA,TRBJ1-1,16,TRBV2,TRBD1,CASSELRTGVNTEAFF,TGTGCCAGCAGTGAACTTCGGACAGGAGTGAACACTGAAGCTTTCTTT
NA,TRBJ2-3,15,TRBV11-2,NA,CASSQIQDGTDTQYF,TGTGCCAGCAGCCAGATACAGGATGGCACAGATACGCAGTATTTT
NA,TRBJ1-4,16,TRBV9,NA,CASSPEGTDYNEKLFF,TGTGCCAGCAGCCCTGAGGGAACAGACTATAATGAAAAACTGTTTTTT
NA,TRBJ2-5,16,TRBV5-1,TRBD2,CASSPSTSGEWETQYF,TGCGCCAGCAGCCCCTCGACTAGCGGTGAATGGGAGACCCAGTACTTC
NA,TRBJ1-4,15,TRBV21-1,NA,CASSQHRRKDEKLFF,TGTGCCAGCAGCCAGCACCGAAGAAAGGATGAAAAACTGTTTTTT
NA,TRBJ2-2,15,TRBV7-6,NA,CASSLSGAETGELFF,TGTGCCAGCAGCTTATCAGGGGCGGAGACCGGGGAGCTGTTTTTT
NA,TRBJ1-5,15,TRBV6-6,NA,CASSQDGDSNQPQHF,TGTGCCAGCAGTCAGGACGGGGATTCGAATCAGCCCCAGCATTTT
NA,TRBJ2-7,13,TRBV27,NA,CASSLTASYEQYF,TGTGCCAGCAGTTTGACAGCGAGCTACGAGCAGTACTTC
once,TRBJ2-7,18,TRBV5-8,TRBD1,CASPWRGQGSGFAHEQYF,TGTGCCAGCCCTTGGAGGGGACAGGGTTCAGGATTTGCCCACGAGCAGTACTTC
NA,TRBJ2-7,14,TRBV28,NA,CASSAQDIAYEQYF,TGTGCCAGCAGTGCCCAGGACATCGCCTACGAGCAGTACTTC
NA,TRBJ2-7,15,TRBV7-8,NA,CASSGGHFLYDEQYF,TGTGCCAGCAGCGGCGGACATTTTCTATATGACGAGCAGTACTTC
once,TRBJ2-3,14,TRBV13,NA,CASSLSDVTDTQYF,TGTGCCAGCAGCTTATCGGACGTTACAGATACGCAGTATTTT
once,TRBJ2-7,12,TRBV9,TRBD1,CASSSQGNEQYF,TGTGCCAGCAGCTCACAGGGGAACGAGCAGTACTTC
NA,TRBJ2-7,14,TRBV27,NA,CASSLGDNRYEQYF,TGTGCCAGCAGTTTGGGCGATAACCGCTACGAGCAGTACTTC
once,TRBJ1-1,15,TRBV19,NA,CASRYSGTANTEAFF,TGTGCCAGTAGGTACTCTGGGACGGCGAACACTGAAGCTTTCTTT
NA,TRBJ2-1,16,TRBV11-2,NA,CASSLDPLEGYNEQFF,TGTGCCAGCAGCTTAGATCCCCTCGAAGGGTACAATGAGCAGTTCTTC
NA,TRBJ2-5,15,TRBV5-1,NA,CASSLEIAVQETQYF,TGCGCCAGCAGCTTGGAGATCGCAGTCCAAGAGACCCAGTACTTC
NA,TRBJ1-1,17,TRBV4-2,TRBD1,CASSQDPGGIGNTEAFF,TGTGCCAGCAGCCAAGATCCAGGGGGTATAGGAAACACTGAAGCTTTCTTT
NA,TRBJ2-7,10,TRBV29-1,NA,CSVLSYEQYF,TGCAGCGTATTGTCCTACGAGCAGTACTTC
NA,TRBJ1-6,14,TRBV27,TRBD1,CASSFGQANSPLHF,TGTGCCAGCAGTTTCGGACAGGCTAATTCACCCCTCCACTTT
once,TRBJ1-1,16,TRBV14,TRBD1,CASSPRPQGANTEAFF,TGTGCCAGCAGCCCAAGGCCCCAGGGGGCCAACACTGAAGCTTTCTTT
NA,TRBJ1-1,15,TRBV7-2,NA,CASSLLGGGDTEAFF,TGTGCCAGCAGCTTACTCGGAGGGGGAGACACTGAAGCTTTCTTT
few,TRBJ1-1,13,TRBV4-1,NA,CASSLQGNTEAFF,TGCGCCAGCAGCCTTCAGGGGAACACTGAAGCTTTCTTT
NA,TRBJ1-1,14,TRBV5-6,TRBD1,CASNFGTGVAEAFF,TGTGCCAGCAACTTTGGGACAGGGGTGGCTGAAGCTTTCTTT
NA,TRBJ2-1,16,TRBV5-1,TRBD1,CASSTKTGGTDNEQFF,TGCGCCAGCAGCACCAAGACAGGGGGGACCGACAATGAGCAGTTCTTC
NA,TRBJ2-4,13,TRBV29-1,NA,CSAQGLAKNIQYF,TGCAGCGCCCAAGGCCTAGCCAAAAACATTCAGTACTTC
NA,TRBJ1-5,11,TRBV10-1,NA,CASSESQPQHF,TGCGCCAGCAGTGAGTCCCAACCCCAGCATTTT
NA,TRBJ2-2,17,TRBV7-9,TRBD1,CASSPGTEILNTGELFF,TGTGCCAGCAGCCCCGGGACAGAGATTCTCAACACCGGGGAGCTGTTTTTT
NA,TRBJ1-2,14,TRBV4-3,NA,CASSQDRGAGGYTF,TGCGCCAGCAGCCAAGATCGGGGGGCGGGAGGCTACACCTTC
once,TRBJ1-4,11,TRBV29-1,NA,CSVRHVEKLFF,TGCAGCGTTCGACATGTTGAAAAACTGTTTTTT
NA,TRBJ2-3,15,TRBV7-2,NA,CASSSGHLSTDTQYF,TGTGCCAGCAGCTCCGGACACCTTAGCACAGATACGCAGTATTTT
once,TRBJ1-1,14,TRBV4-1,NA,CASSQVGGYTEAFF,TGCGCCAGCAGCCAAGTCGGGGGATATACTGAAGCTTTCTTT
NA,TRBJ1-1,17,TRBV11-3,NA,CASSLDCQEIPDTEAFF,TGTGCCAGCAGCTTAGATTGTCAGGAGATTCCCGACACTGAAGCTTTCTTT
NA,TRBJ2-5,17,TRBV5-6,TRBD2,CASSSDIAAGAWETQYF,TGTGCCAGCAGCTCGGATATCGCTGCGGGAGCGTGGGAGACCCAGTACTTC
NA,TRBJ2-3,17,TRBV27,TRBD2,CASSLLVAGGLRDTQYF,TGTGCCAGCAGTTTACTCGTAGCGGGGGGTTTGAGAGATACGCAGTATTTT
NA,TRBJ2-7,16,TRBV4-3,NA,CASSHRAQGGSYEQYF,TGCGCCAGCAGCCACAGGGCTCAAGGGGGCTCCTACGAGCAGTACTTC
NA,TRBJ2-7,15,TRBV27,TRBD1,CASRPLGQGEYEQYF,TGTGCCAGCAGACCCCTCGGACAGGGGGAATACGAGCAGTACTTC
NA,TRBJ1-6,14,TRBV9,TRBD1,CASSVGQGDSPLHF,TGTGCCAGCAGCGTAGGACAGGGGGACTCACCCCTCCACTTT
NA,TRBJ2-2,14,TRBV5-1,NA,CASSLGQPTGELFF,TGCGCCAGCAGCTTGGGACAGCCCACCGGGGAGCTGTTTTTT
once,TRBJ1-4,14,TRBV13,NA,CASSQKTTNEKLFF,TGTGCCAGCAGTCAAAAGACAACTAATGAAAAACTGTTTTTT
NA,TRBJ2-3,18,TRBV7-9,NA,CASSPFGQAARLFDTQYF,TGTGCCAGCAGCCCCTTCGGCCAGGCTGCCAGGTTATTTGATACGCAGTATTTT
NA,TRBJ1-2,12,TRBV29-1,NA,CSVESGDYGYTF,TGCAGCGTTGAATCCGGGGACTATGGCTACACCTTC
NA,TRBJ2-5,14,TRBV5-4,TRBD2,CASSFTGGPETQYF,TGTGCCAGCAGCTTTACGGGGGGGCCCGAGACCCAGTACTTC
NA,TRBJ2-1,15,TRBV10-2,TRBD1,CASSVSGTGDNEQFF,TGCGCCAGCAGTGTATCCGGGACAGGGGACAATGAGCAGTTCTTC